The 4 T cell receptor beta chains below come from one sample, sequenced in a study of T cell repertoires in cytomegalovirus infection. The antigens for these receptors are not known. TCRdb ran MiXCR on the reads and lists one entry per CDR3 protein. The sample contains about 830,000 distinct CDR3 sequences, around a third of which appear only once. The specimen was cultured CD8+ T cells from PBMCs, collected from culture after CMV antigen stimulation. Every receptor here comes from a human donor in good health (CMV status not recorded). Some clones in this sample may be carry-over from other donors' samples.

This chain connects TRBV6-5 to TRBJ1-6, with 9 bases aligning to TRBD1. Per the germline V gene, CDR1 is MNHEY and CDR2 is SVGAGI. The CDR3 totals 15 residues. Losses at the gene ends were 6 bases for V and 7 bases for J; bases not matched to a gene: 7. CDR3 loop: CASRSSGTGNSPLHF. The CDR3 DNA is TGTGCCAGCAGATCTTCCGGGACAGGGAATTCACCCCTCCACTTT.

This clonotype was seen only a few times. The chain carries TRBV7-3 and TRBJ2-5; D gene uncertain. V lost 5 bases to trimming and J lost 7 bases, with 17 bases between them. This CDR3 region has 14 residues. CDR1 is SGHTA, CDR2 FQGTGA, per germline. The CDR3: CASSRDGAEATQYF. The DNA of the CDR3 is TGTGCCAGCAGCCGCGACGGCGCGGAAGCGACCCAGTACTTC.

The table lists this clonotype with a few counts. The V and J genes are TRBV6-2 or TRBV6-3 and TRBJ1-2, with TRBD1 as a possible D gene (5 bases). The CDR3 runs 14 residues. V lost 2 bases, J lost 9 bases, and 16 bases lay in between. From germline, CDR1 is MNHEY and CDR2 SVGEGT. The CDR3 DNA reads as TGTGCCAGCAGTTACGCCAGGGAGATCATCTGCTACACCTTC. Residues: CASSYAREIICYTF.

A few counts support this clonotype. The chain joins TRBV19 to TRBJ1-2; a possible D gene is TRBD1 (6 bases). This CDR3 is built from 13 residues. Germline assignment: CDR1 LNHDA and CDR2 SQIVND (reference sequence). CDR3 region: CASGGRIFYGYTF. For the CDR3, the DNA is TGTGCTTCCGGGGGGCGCATTTTCTATGGCTACACCTTC. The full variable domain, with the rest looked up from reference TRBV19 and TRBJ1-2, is DGGITQSPKYLFRKEGQNVTLSCEQNLNHDAMYWYRQDPGQGLRLIYYSQIVNDFQKGDIAEGYSVSREKKESFPLTVTSAQKNPTAFYLCASGGRIFYGYTFGSGTRLTVV.